The next 32 T cell receptor beta chains were all read from a single sample in a study of post-analysis software for immune sequencing data. Overall study findings and caveats: The study found TRBV5-6, TRBV5-1 and TRBV20-1 among five TRBV segments more frequent in patients than controls.

Antigen specificity for these receptors is unknown. Prepared libraries of TCR beta cDNA carried unique molecular identifiers. Via MiXCR, TCRdb re-called the PCR reads, giving one row per CDR3 protein. The sample lists fewer than 850,000 distinct CDR3 sequences; 46% were seen once. The sample was blood. The source is a girl aged 5-17 years with multiple sclerosis.

This chain connects TRBV12-3 or TRBV12-4 to TRBJ2-5, with D perhaps matching TRBD2 (6 bases). The CDR3 covers 14 residues. V lost 7 bases to trimming and J lost 5 bases, with 17 bases between them. As DNA, the CDR3 is TGTGCCAGCAATCTTAGCGGACCTGGGGAGACCCAGTACTTC. Protein sequence: CASNLSGPGETQYF.

The chain is built from TRBV12-3 or TRBV12-4 and TRBJ2-3; 14 bases are a match to TRBD2. J was trimmed by 10 bases and V by 10 bases; bases with no gene match: 7. This CDR3 region has 13 residues. The DNA for the CDR3 is TGTGCCACGGAGGGGACTAGCGGGAGCTCGCAGTATTTT. This codes for CATEGTSGSSQYF.

This clonotype has a handful of counts. The chain is built from TRBV7-3 and TRBJ1-2, with D possibly being TRBD1 (5 bases). The CDR3 runs to 15 residues. Germline assignment: CDR1 SGHTA and CDR2 FQGTGA. Between the trimmed V and J ends, which lost 2 bases and 6 bases, there was a span of 16 bases. The CDR3 is CASSLLARGLDGYTF. CDR3 bases: TGTGCCAGCAGCTTACTCGCACGGGGGTTAGATGGCTACACCTTC. The entire variable domain, with the rest obtained from reference TRBV7-3 and TRBJ1-2, is as follows: GAGVSQTPSNKVTEKGKYVELRCDPISGHTALYWYRQSLGQGPEFLIYFQGTGAADDSGLPNDRFFAVRPEGSVSTLKIQRTERGDSAVYLCASSLLARGLDGYTFGSGTRLTVV.

This clonotype was seen once. The chain combines TRBV20-1 with TRBJ2-5; D may match TRBD1 or TRBD2 (5 bases each). Per the germline V gene, CDR1 is DFQATT and CDR2 is SNEGSKA (reference sequence). V was pared by 3 bases and J by 1 base, with 12 bases between. The CDR3 is 14 amino acids. CDR3 sequence (DNA): TGCAGTGCTAGGACCGAGGGGATCCAAGAGACCCAGTACTTC. It translates to CSARTEGIQETQYF.

This clonotype was recorded only once. The chain couples TRBV4-1 to TRBJ2-7; TRBD2 is a possible D gene (5 bases). The CDR3 sequence is 14 residues long. Looked up from germline, CDR1 is MGHRA and CDR2 is YSYEKL. V shed 2 bases and J shed 3 bases, with 11 bases lying between them. The CDR3 reads CASSQTGLSYEQYF. The CDR3 DNA follows: TGCGCCAGCAGCCAAACCGGACTGAGCTACGAGCAGTACTTC.

The chain joins TRBV29-1 to TRBJ2-1; D is ambiguous. Germline V CDR1 and CDR2: SQVTM, ANQGSEA. V was trimmed by 4 bases and J by 2 bases, leaving 15 bases between them. The CDR3 length is 15 residues. The CDR3 DNA is TGCAGCGTTGTCACGCCCCTCCACCCCTACAATGAGCAGTTCTTC. Translation: CSVVTPLHPYNEQFF.

The chain links TRBV12-3 or TRBV12-4 to TRBJ1-2, with D hard to call. The CDR3 consists of 13 residues. With 3 bases removed from V and 3 bases from J, the gap between germline ends came to 8 bases. CDR3 DNA: TGTGCCAGCAGTTTGACCCGTGACTATGGCTACACCTTC. Protein product: CASSLTRDYGYTF.

This clonotype turned up a few times. The chain has TRBV28 and TRBJ2-5; possibly TRBD1 for D (6 bases). With 5 bases removed from V and 5 bases from J, the gap between germline ends came to 15 bases. This CDR3 has 14 amino acids. Germline assignment: CDR1 MDHEN and CDR2 SYDVKM. The CDR3 sequence is CASSASAGAETQYF. CDR3 in DNA: TGTGCCAGCAGTGCCTCGGCAGGGGCCGAGACCCAGTACTTC.

The chain carries TRBV10-3 and TRBJ1-2; 7 bases match TRBD1. V shed 6 bases and J 7 bases; nucleotides not matched to a gene: 5. The CDR3 runs to 12 residues. CDR1 and CDR2 (germline): ENHRY, SYGVKD. CDR3 region: CAISDRAGGYTF. Here the CDR3 DNA reads TGTGCCATCAGCGACAGGGCGGGTGGCTACACCTTC.

The V call is TRBV3-1, the J call TRBJ2-7; 8 bases agree with TRBD2. This CDR3 spans 14 amino acids. Trimming at V came to 1 base and at J to 5 bases, leaving 4 bases not matched to a gene. Germline V gives CDR1 LGHDT, CDR2 YNNKEL (reference sequence). As DNA, the CDR3 is TGTGCCAGCAGCCAAGCGGGAGGGGCCCACGAGCAGTACTTC. Protein: CASSQAGGAHEQYF.

The chain employs TRBV7-9 and TRBJ1-2, with D possibly being TRBD1 (6 bases). Germline loops: CDR1 SEHNR, CDR2 FQNEAQ (reference sequence). The CDR3 contains 14 residues. Trimming cost V 5 bases and J 2 bases, with 12 bases left between them. The CDR3 here is CASSQRQENYGYTF. The CDR3 DNA is TGTGCCAGCAGCCAAAGACAGGAGAACTATGGCTACACCTTC.

This clonotype was recorded a few times. The chain joins TRBV29-1 to TRBJ2-1; D is undetermined. The V end lost 3 bases, the J end lost 10 bases, and 16 bases lay between the germline ends. The V gene's germline CDR1 is SQVTM and CDR2 ANQGSEA. This CDR3 has 13 residues. The DNA for the CDR3 is TGCAGCGTTGATTGGTGGTCGGCTCGGGAGCAGTTCTTC. This translates into CSVDWWSAREQFF.

The sample holds a few counts of this clonotype. The chain carries TRBV12-3 or TRBV12-4 and TRBJ1-2, with 7 positions matching TRBD1. This CDR3 has 15 residues. V shed 7 bases, J shed 0 bases, and the junction held 8 bases outside the gene matches. The CDR3: CASTLTGESNYGYTF. CDR3 coding DNA: TGTGCCAGCACCCTTACAGGGGAGTCTAACTATGGCTACACCTTC.

This chain uses TRBV20-1 with TRBJ1-2, with a possible D match to TRBD1 (5 bases). In germline, CDR1 is DFQATT, CDR2 SNEGSKA (reference sequence). The CDR3 spans 15 residues. The germline V and J ends were trimmed by 2 bases and 3 bases, with 16 bases remaining between them. The CDR3 DNA reads TGCAGTGCTAGACCCCCCGGGCAGGGCGACTATGGCTACACCTTC. It yields the protein CSARPPGQGDYGYTF.

The rearrangement links TRBV18 to TRBJ2-5, with 9 positions matching TRBD1. CDR3 length: 16 residues. The V gene end was trimmed by 5 bases and the J gene end by 5 bases; junction bases not matched to a gene: 12. Germline assignment: CDR1 KGHSH and CDR2 LQKENI. In nucleotides, the CDR3 is TGTGCCAGCTCATCTGTACCGGGACAGGGTTTTGAGACCCAGTACTTC. Translated, it gives CASSSVPGQGFETQYF.

The chain employs TRBV12-1 and TRBJ1-2; the tabulated D call, TRBD1, remains unverified against the DNA. TRBV12-1 is tagged as a pseudogene. The CDR3 is made up of 15 amino acids. CDR3 nucleotides: TGTGCCAGCAGCGCCCCTTTGTCCCTCGGCGATGGCTACACCTTC. As protein: CASSAPLSLGDGYTF.

This rearrangement joins TRBV4-2 to TRBJ1-2, with a tentative D call TRBD1 (6 bases). CDR1 and CDR2 (germline): LGHNA, YNFKEQ. Between the trimmed V and J ends, which lost 0 bases and 7 bases, there was a span of 15 bases. The CDR3 length is 15 residues. The CDR3 here is CASSQDLRDNFGYTF. The CDR3 bases are TGTGCCAGCAGCCAAGACCTCCGGGACAATTTTGGCTACACCTTC.

The chain recombines TRBV6-5 with TRBJ2-7; 10 bases are a match to TRBD1. This CDR3 has 17 residues. The germline V gene has CDR1 MNHEY and CDR2 SVGAGI. With V trimmed by 5 bases and J by 6 bases, 16 bases remained unmatched. CDR3 nucleotide sequence: TGTGCCAGCAGTCACAGATCGCCGGGACAGGGGCGCTCCGAGCAGTACTTC. Translated: CASSHRSPGQGRSEQYF.

The chain is built from TRBV7-2 and TRBJ2-5; D is possibly TRBD2 (6 bases). The V gene's germline CDR1 is SGHTA and CDR2 FQGNSA. V lost 3 bases, J lost 5 bases, and 16 bases lay in between. CDR3 size: 15 residues. The CDR3 spells CASSLVVGSDETQYF. The CDR3 coding sequence is TGTGCCAGCAGCTTGGTCGTCGGGAGTGATGAGACCCAGTACTTC.

The rearrangement uses TRBV7-9 and TRBJ2-4, with D perhaps being TRBD1 or TRBD2 (6 bases each). The CDR3 consists of 16 residues. Germline lookup yields CDR1 SEHNR and CDR2 FQNEAQ (reference sequence). Trimming removed 4 bases at V and 0 bases at J, with 13 bases between. CDR3 residues: CASSSGALLAKNIQYF. The CDR3 nucleotides are TGTGCCAGCAGCTCGGGGGCGCTTTTAGCCAAAAACATTCAGTACTTC.

The V and J genes are TRBV25-1 and TRBJ2-6; D may be TRBD1 (6 bases). The V end was cut by 4 bases, the J end by 1 base, with 11 bases between. The germline gives CDR1 MGHDK, CDR2 SYGVNS. The length of the CDR3 is 16 residues. The CDR3 here is CASSAVTGSGANVLTF. The CDR3 bases are TGTGCCAGCAGTGCCGTCACAGGGTCTGGGGCCAACGTCCTGACTTTC.

The rearrangement uses TRBV7-9 and TRBJ1-2; D may be TRBD1 (5 bases). Germline V lookup: CDR1 SEHNR, CDR2 FQNEAQ (reference sequence). V lost 2 bases and J lost 6, with 19 bases in between. This CDR3 is 16 amino acids long. The CDR3 DNA reads as TGTGCCAGCAGCTTAACCCGGACGGGGCGGGGCGATGGCTACACCTTC. It encodes CASSLTRTGRGDGYTF.

The chain has TRBV7-2 and TRBJ1-5, with 7 bases lining up with TRBD1. The CDR3 contains 16 residues. CDR1 is SGHTA and CDR2 is FQGNSA in the germline V gene. V shed 1 base and J 4 bases; nucleotides not matched to a gene: 7. DNA for the CDR3: TGTGCCAGCAGCTTAGTTTCAGGGGGTTATAATCAGCCCCAGCATTTT. Amino acids: CASSLVSGGYNQPQHF.

This clonotype was seen ten or more times. The chain combines TRBV10-3 with TRBJ2-1; 13 positions match TRBD2. The germline V gene encodes CDR1 ENHRY and CDR2 SYGVKD. The CDR3 contains 14 residues. J gave up 7 bases and V 6 bases, and 3 bases lay outside the gene matches. The CDR3 is CAIRELAGGNEQFF. CDR3 in DNA: TGTGCCATCAGGGAACTAGCGGGAGGGAATGAGCAGTTCTTC.

V and J are TRBV20-1 and TRBJ2-7, with 10 positions matching TRBD2. In germline, CDR1 is DFQATT, CDR2 SNEGSKA (reference sequence). The CDR3 is 16 amino acids. J was trimmed by 0 bases and V by 4 bases; bases with no gene match: 9. CDR3 loop: CSATGDLAGASYEQYF. CDR3 nucleotide sequence: TGCAGTGCTACGGGGGATCTAGCGGGGGCCTCCTACGAGCAGTACTTC.

The genes are TRBV29-1 and TRBJ2-3; TRBD2 matches at 8 bases. After removal of 7 bases from V and 1 base from J, the junction contained 7 bases not matched to a gene. The germline CDR1 and CDR2 sequences are SQVTM and ANQGSEA. This CDR3 has 14 residues. The CDR3 sequence: CSADSGSGTDTQYF. The DNA for the CDR3 is TGCAGCGCCGACAGCGGGAGCGGCACAGATACGCAGTATTTT.

This clonotype came up once. The chain is built from TRBV6-6 and TRBJ1-2; 8 nucleotides line up with TRBD1. The CDR3 loop spans 15 amino acids. The J segment lost 2 bases and the V segment lost 6 bases, leaving 8 bases of the junction unmatched. The germline gives CDR1 MNHNY, CDR2 SVGAGI (reference sequence). CDR3 sequence reads: CASSNGQGPNYGYTF. CDR3 sequence (DNA): TGTGCCAGCAGCAACGGACAGGGCCCCAACTATGGCTACACCTTC.

The rearrangement uses TRBV12-3 or TRBV12-4 and TRBJ2-1, with a tentative D call TRBD2 (5 bases). The V end was cut by 6 bases, the J end by 7 bases, with 13 bases between. The CDR3 has 13 amino acids. CDR3 nucleotide sequence: TGTGCCAGCAGCCTAATAGCGAAGAATGAGCAGTTCTTC. Its translation is CASSLIAKNEQFF.

This clonotype has only a few counts. The CDR3 spells CASGSYDRGHNEQFF. CDR3 nucleotide sequence: TGTGCTAGTGGTTCGTATGACAGGGGCCACAATGAGCAGTTCTTC. This rearrangement joins TRBV12-5 to TRBJ2-1; 8 positions match TRBD1. V dropped 4 bases and J dropped 5; count of bases not matched to a gene: 7. CDR1 and CDR2 from the germline V gene are LGHNT and FRNRAP. The CDR3 totals 15 residues.

This rearrangement joins TRBV11-1 to TRBJ2-5; possible D gene TRBD1, 6 bases. This CDR3 has 15 residues. Looked up from germline, CDR1 is SGHAT and CDR2 is FQDESV (reference sequence). Trimming took off 4 bases at V and 3 bases at J, with 15 bases between the two ends. The CDR3 DNA reads as TGTGCCAGCAGCTGGAGGCGGACAGCAGAAGAGACCCAGTACTTC. Translating it yields CASSWRRTAEETQYF.

The chain links TRBV29-1 to TRBJ1-5; TRBD1 is a possible D gene (5 bases). Trimming shortened V by 5 bases and J by 6 bases, and 20 bases separated the two germline ends. The CDR3 length is 15 residues. CDR1 is SQVTM, CDR2 ANQGSEA, per germline. This chain's CDR3 is CSVKGRQGGGQPQHF. CDR3 bases: TGCAGCGTTAAGGGGAGGCAGGGTGGAGGTCAGCCCCAGCATTTT.

This clonotype has only one observation. At one end, the junction sequence differs from germline, possibly due to a read error. This chain connects TRBV12-3 or TRBV12-4 to TRBJ2-7, with D unclear. This CDR3 region has 14 residues. CDR3 region: CASSFPGRANERYF. DNA of the CDR3: TGTGCCAGCAGTTTTCCCGGACGTGCGAACGAGCGGTACTTC.